Listed below are T cell receptor beta chains from one sample, sequenced in a study of T cells in Graves' hyperthyroidism and ophthalmopathy. TCRdb itself ran the multiplex PCR reads through MiXCR, one entry per CDR3 protein. Seen here are some 460,000 distinct CDR3 sequences, about 15% observed once, and the top ten hold roughly 14%. The sample was blood. These receptor sequences come from a woman between 18 and 30 years old with Graves' hyperthyroidism. Each CDR3 is given with its conserved first and last residue. D genes are given only for firm matches. Size values are once, few and many counts, or a class for expanded clones, and some rows have none.

.,TRBJ2-6,.,TRBV27,TGTGCCAGCAGTTTATCTTTCCGGGCTGGGGCCAACGTCCTGACTTTC,CASSLSFRAGANVLTF
.,TRBJ1-4,.,TRBV25-1,TGTGCCAGCAGACCAAGGAGGAGGGGTGAGGAAAAACTGTTTTTT,CASRPRRRGEEKLFF
.,TRBJ2-7,TRBD2,TRBV27,TGTGCCAGCACCCCGGCGGCGGGGGAGATCTCCTACGAGCAGTACTTC,CASTPAAGEISYEQYF
many,TRBJ1-5,.,TRBV6-2/TRBV6-3,TGTGCCAGCAGTTTTCGGTCATCGAATCAGCCCCAGCATTTT,CASSFRSSNQPQHF
few,TRBJ2-1,TRBD2,TRBV20-1,TGCAGTGCTAGGACTAGCGGAAATGAGCAGTTCTTC,CSARTSGNEQFF
.,TRBJ2-6,.,TRBV5-8,TGTGCCAGCAGCTGGTTCGGGGCTCGCTCTGGGGCCAACGTCCTGACTTTC,CASSWFGARSGANVLTF
many,TRBJ2-1,TRBD2,TRBV7-9,TGTGCCAGCAGCTTAGTCACCGTTGGACTAGCGGGGTACAATGAGCAGTTCTTC,CASSLVTVGLAGYNEQFF
few,TRBJ2-6,.,TRBV6-1,TGTGCCACCGACCGGCGATCTGGGGCCAACGTCCTGACTTTC,CATDRRSGANVLTF
many,TRBJ1-2,TRBD1,TRBV28,TGTGCCAGCAGTTTGGATTATGACAGGGACTATGGCTACACCTTC,CASSLDYDRDYGYTF
many,TRBJ2-1,.,TRBV27,TGTGCCAGCAGTTCACCCGCAGGTTACAATGAGCAGTTCTTC,CASSSPAGYNEQFF
many,TRBJ2-3,TRBD2,TRBV3-1,TGTGCCAGCAGCTACGGACTAGCGGGGGGAGCAGATACGCAGTATTTT,CASSYGLAGGADTQYF
many,TRBJ2-2,.,TRBV28,TGTGCCAGCAGTGCCCTGATCGGGGAGCTGTTTTTT,CASSALIGELFF
few,TRBJ1-1,.,TRBV24-1,TGTGCCACCAGATTAGGGTCGAACACTGAAGCTTTCTTT,CATRLGSNTEAFF
.,TRBJ1-4,.,TRBV29-1,TGCAGCGTTCGGATAGATATCGAAGGGGAAAAACTGTTTTTT,CSVRIDIEGEKLFF
many,TRBJ2-4,.,TRBV7-9,TGTGCCAGCAGCTTAGGTGGACAGATGAGGAACATTCAGTACTTC,CASSLGGQMRNIQYF
many,TRBJ2-1,.,TRBV11-2,TGTGCCAGCAGCTTAGGTCCCAATGAGCAGTTCTTC,CASSLGPNEQFF
many,TRBJ2-7,.,TRBV6-5,TGTGCCAGCAGTTACAGCCACGAGCAGTACTTC,CASSYSHEQYF
many,TRBJ2-2,.,TRBV28,TGTGCCAGCAGTTTTGCCGGGGCCGGGGAGCTGTTTTTT,CASSFAGAGELFF
many,TRBJ1-2,.,TRBV6-1,TGTGCCAGCAGTTCCCGGGGGGGAACTAACTATGGCTACACCTTC,CASSSRGGTNYGYTF
.,TRBJ2-2,TRBD2,TRBV6-1,TGTGCCAGCCTATCTAGCGGGAGGACCACCGGGGAGCTGTTTTTT,CASLSSGRTTGELFF
many,TRBJ1-5,.,TRBV27,TGTGCCAGCAGTTTTAGCCCTCGGGAGCCCCAGCATTTT,CASSFSPREPQHF
many,TRBJ2-2,.,TRBV6-1,TGTGCCAGCAGTTATGCCAGTTCGAACACCGGGGAGCTGTTTTTT,CASSYASSNTGELFF
many,TRBJ1-1,.,TRBV29-1,TGCAGCGTTTTAGTTGGGGGGGGTGATGAAGCTTTCTTT,CSVLVGGGDEAFF
.,TRBJ1-1,.,TRBV7-9,TGTGCCAGCAGCACAGAAAAAGGACAGAAAGTGTTTGAAGCTTTCTTT,CASSTEKGQKVFEAFF
few,TRBJ2-2,TRBD2,TRBV6-6,TGTGCCAGCAGTTACTCCGGACTAGCGCTGAACACCGGGGAGCTGTTTTTT,CASSYSGLALNTGELFF
once,TRBJ1-3,.,TRBV9,TGTGCCAGCAGCGAGGTAGGGGGAAACACCATATATTTT,CASSEVGGNTIYF
many,TRBJ2-1,TRBD2,TRBV5-1,TGCGCCAGCAGCTTGCTTGGGACTAGCGGTTCCTACAATGAGCAGTTCTTC,CASSLLGTSGSYNEQFF
.,TRBJ1-4,TRBD1,TRBV4-3,TGCGCCAGCAGCCAAGGTCAGGGGGCATATGAAAAACTGTTTTTT,CASSQGQGAYEKLFF
many,TRBJ2-5,TRBD2,TRBV13,TGTGCCAGCAGCCTCGGCGGACTAGTAGGGGAGACCCAGTACTTC,CASSLGGLVGETQYF
.,TRBJ2-3,.,TRBV7-9,TGTGCCAGCAGCTTAGCGACTTTCACAGATACGCAGTATTTT,CASSLATFTDTQYF
many,TRBJ2-7,TRBD1,TRBV5-1,TGCGCCAGCAGCGAAGGACAGGGGACGAAGTATGGCGAGCAGTACTTC,CASSEGQGTKYGEQYF
.,TRBJ2-5,TRBD2,TRBV2,TGTGCCAGCAGTCTCGGGACTAGCGGATTTCAGTACTTC,CASSLGTSGFQYF
.,TRBJ2-7,.,TRBV5-4,TGTGCCAGCAGCTTTGATTTTAGCGAGCAGTACTTC,CASSFDFSEQYF
many,TRBJ2-1,TRBD2,TRBV27,TGTGCCAGCAGTTTATCGAGGACTAGTACTGAGCAGTTCTTC,CASSLSRTSTEQFF
few,TRBJ2-5,TRBD2,TRBV6-6,TGTGCCAGCAGTTACGGACTAGCACGACAGACCCAGTACTTC,CASSYGLARQTQYF
few,TRBJ1-5,.,TRBV12-3/TRBV12-4,TGTGCCAGCAGTTTATCTATAGGTCAGCCCCAGCATTTT,CASSLSIGQPQHF
many,TRBJ1-1,.,TRBV3-1,TGTGCCAGCAGCCAAGTTGGTGGGAACACTGAAGCTTTCTTT,CASSQVGGNTEAFF
few,TRBJ1-5,.,TRBV24-1,TGTGCCACCAGTGATGGTACCAGGGCCCAGCATTTT,CATSDGTRAQHF
many,TRBJ2-1,TRBD2,TRBV10-3,TGTGCCATCAGTGTAGGACTAGCGGTCTACAATGAGCAGTTCTTC,CAISVGLAVYNEQFF
many,TRBJ1-5,.,TRBV5-5,TGTGCCAGCAGCTTGGCCCTGGCAGGGAATCAGCCCCAGCATTTT,CASSLALAGNQPQHF
many,TRBJ2-7,TRBD1,TRBV6-5,TGTGCCAGCAGTTACGCGAGACAGGGGGCGGCCGAGCAGTACTTC,CASSYARQGAAEQYF
.,TRBJ2-7,.,TRBV9,TGTGCCAGCAGCGTGGGGGGGGACAGCGTCTACGAGCAGTACTTC,CASSVGGDSVYEQYF
.,TRBJ2-1,.,TRBV6-6,TGTGCCAGCAGTTACTCGGCAGGGTACAATGAGCAGTTCTTC,CASSYSAGYNEQFF